Below are 30 T cell receptor beta chains sequenced from a single sample in a study of regulatory T cells in long-lasting Graves disease. To make TCR beta libraries, researchers used iRepertoire HTBI primers and Arm-PCR of CDR3 regions. TCRdb re-derived calls from the multiplex PCR reads in MiXCR, one entry per CDR3 protein. The sample holds under 250,000 distinct CDR3 sequences; 20% to 25% are singletons and the top ten take roughly 13%. The time point was: newly diagnosed GD, antithyroid drugs for less than 3 months. PBMC RNA was the source of the TCR library. Sample: peripheral blood mononuclear cells (PBMCs), taken at new diagnosis, from a patient treated with antithyroid drugs. These receptors were obtained from a female donor with Graves disease.

This clonotype was detected ten times or more. The chain is built from TRBV20-1 and TRBJ1-5, with TRBD1 matching 7 bases. CDR1 is DFQATT and CDR2 is SNEGSKA in the germline V gene (reference sequence). Trimming took 4 bases from V and 7 from J; bases not matched to a gene: 7. The CDR3 extends over 13 amino acids. The CDR3 sequence is CSAKGTVDQPQHF. CDR3 nucleotides: TGCAGTGCTAAGGGGACAGTTGACCAGCCCCAGCATTTT.

This clonotype was detected ten times or more. A much larger clonotype is one base distant, so this may be a read error. The chain employs TRBV5-1 and TRBJ1-2; D is possibly TRBD1 (5 bases). V gave up 4 bases and J gave up 8 bases, with 18 bases separating them. The CDR3 is 14 residues long. The germline CDR1 and CDR2 sequences are SGHRS and YFSETQ. CDR3 sequence: CASSAGPTWDGYTF. CDR3 nucleotide sequence: TGCGCCAGCAGCGCCGGCCCAACCTGGGACGGCTACACCTTC.

The rearrangement uses TRBV19 and TRBJ1-6; 12 positions agree with TRBD1. The V gene's germline CDR1 is LNHDA and CDR2 SQIVND (reference sequence). The trim removed 2 bases at V and 9 bases at J, leaving 5 bases unmatched. The CDR3 contains 16 residues. The chain's CDR3 is CASSIPGQGALSPLHF. The CDR3 DNA is TGTGCCAGTAGTATACCGGGACAGGGGGCCCTTTCACCCCTCCACTTT.

A single count supports this clonotype. CDR3 region: CASSYSRTQQFF. The CDR3 region has the DNA TGTGCCAGCAGTTACTCCCGCACTCAGCAGTTCTTC. This chain joins TRBV6-2 or TRBV6-3 and TRBJ2-1; D is unclear. V shed 0 bases and J shed 11 bases, with 8 bases lying between them. CDR3 size: 12 residues. The germline V gene has CDR1 MNHEY and CDR2 SVGEGT.

V and J are TRBV3-1 and TRBJ1-6; D uncertain. This CDR3 has 13 residues. V lost 0 bases and J 9 bases, leaving 6 bases between the germline ends. The germline CDR1 and CDR2 sequences are LGHDT and YNNKEL (reference sequence). CDR3 region: CASSQDGSSPLHF. CDR3 nucleotides: TGTGCCAGCAGCCAAGATGGGAGTTCACCCCTCCACTTT.

In its sample, this clonotype was seen a few times. The V call is TRBV6-2 or TRBV6-3, the J call TRBJ2-3; unclear D gene. CDR3 length: 16 residues. The V end lost 6 bases, the J end lost 2 bases, and 18 bases lay between the germline ends. Per the germline V gene, CDR1 is MNHEY and CDR2 is SVGEGT. CDR3 sequence (DNA): TGTGCCAGCAGCTACCAGACGGCGGACCCCACAGATACGCAGTATTTT. Translation gives CASSYQTADPTDTQYF.

Concerning this clonotype: A much larger clone sits a single nucleotide away, making a read error possible. This chain connects TRBV3-1 to TRBJ2-5; D is undetermined. From germline, CDR1 is LGHDT and CDR2 YNNKEL (reference sequence). This CDR3 region has 12 residues. The V end was cut by 3 bases, the J end by 12 bases, with 14 bases between. CDR3 loop: CASSHLDKVEYF. The CDR3 DNA follows: TGTGCCAGCAGCCACCTCGACAAGGTGGAGTACTTC.

The chain combines TRBV30 with TRBJ1-1; the match to TRBD1 covers 7 bases. CDR3 size: 15 residues. Germline V lookup: CDR1 GTSNPN, CDR2 SVGIG (reference sequence). Trimming took 1 base from V and 0 from J; bases not matched to a gene: 5. The CDR3 bases are TGTGCCTGGAGTGCTGACAGGGAGTTGAACACTGAAGCTTTCTTT. Residues: CAWSADRELNTEAFF.

With regard to this clonotype: A clone one base away is much larger, so this may be a read error. V and J are TRBV12-3 or TRBV12-4 and TRBJ2-5; possibly TRBD2 for D (5 bases). The V end was cut by 3 bases, the J end by 8 bases, with 13 bases between. The CDR3 consists of 13 residues. The DNA for the CDR3 is TGTGCCAGCAGTTTGGCAGCGGTAGACACCCAGTACTTC. Its translation is CASSLAAVDTQYF.

This clonotype was seen many times. J is TRBJ1-6 and V is TRBV6-5; TRBD1 aligns across 10 bases. Losses at the gene ends were 2 bases for V and 9 bases for J; bases not matched to a gene: 1. The V gene's germline CDR1 is MNHEY and CDR2 SVGAGI. CDR3 length: 14 residues. CDR3 loop: CASSYGDRGSPLHF. The CDR3 DNA reads TGTGCCAGCAGTTACGGGGACAGGGGTTCACCCCTCCACTTT.

As regards this clonotype: A much larger clone sits a single nucleotide away, making a read error possible. This chain joins TRBV6-1 and TRBJ2-2, with D maybe TRBD1 (6 bases). V dropped 7 bases and J dropped 4 bases, with 19 bases sitting between them. CDR3 size: 16 residues. Per the germline V gene, CDR1 is MNHNS and CDR2 is SASEGT. This chain's CDR3 is CASTPTWGPGTGELFF. The CDR3 DNA is TGTGCCAGCACCCCAACGTGGGGGCCGGGCACCGGGGAGCTGTTTTTT.

This clonotype was detected many times. The rearrangement joins TRBV20-1 to TRBJ2-3, with a possible D match to TRBD2 (5 bases). V was trimmed by 0 bases and J by 3 bases, leaving 10 bases between them. This CDR3 has 14 residues. The germline V gene has CDR1 DFQATT and CDR2 SNEGSKA (reference sequence). In DNA, the CDR3 is TGCAGTGCTAGAGATGGGAGAGGGACAGATACGCAGTATTTT. Protein: CSARDGRGTDTQYF.

The V gene is TRBV7-3, the J gene TRBJ2-7; 10 positions agree with TRBD2. The germline V gene encodes CDR1 SGHTA and CDR2 FQGTGA. Trimming at V came to 5 bases and at J to 0 bases, leaving 4 bases not matched to a gene. The CDR3 length is 15 residues. The chain's CDR3 is CASSTLAGSSYEQYF. CDR3 coding DNA: TGTGCCAGCAGCACACTAGCGGGAAGCTCCTACGAGCAGTACTTC.

This chain joins TRBV7-9 and TRBJ2-4, with 9 bases fitting TRBD1. Germline V gene lookup returns CDR1 SEHNR and CDR2 FQNEAQ (reference sequence). This CDR3 contains 13 residues. With V trimmed by 9 bases and J by 7 bases, 7 bases remained unmatched. DNA of the CDR3: TGTGCCAGTACAACCGGGACAGGGAACATTCAGTACTTC. It is translated as CASTTGTGNIQYF. Drawing the rest from reference TRBV7-9 and TRBJ2-4, the complete variable domain is DTGVSQNPRHKITKRGQNVTFRCDPISEHNRLYWYRQTLGQGPEFLTYFQNEAQLEKSRLLSDRFSAERPKGSFSTLEIQRTEQGDSAMYLCASTTGTGNIQYFGAGTRLSVL.

This clonotype was picked up many times. The genes are TRBV7-2 and TRBJ2-7; either TRBD1 or TRBD2 may supply D (5 bases each). The ends were cut back, 3 bases at V and 6 bases at J, with 12 bases in the middle. CDR3 length: 13 residues. Germline V gene data show CDR1 as SGHTA and CDR2 as FQGNSA. CDR3 region: CASSLGTLAEQYF. The CDR3 DNA follows: TGTGCCAGCAGCTTGGGGACGCTCGCCGAGCAGTACTTC.

This clonotype was seen repeatedly, ten times or more. CDR3 in DNA: TGTGCCAGCAGCTTAACGTTAGGGCGGAGCTCCTACGAGCAGTACTTC. This translates into CASSLTLGRSSYEQYF. The chain couples TRBV7-3 to TRBJ2-7; no firm D call. The V and J ends lost 0 bases and 0 bases respectively, with 12 bases between them. CDR1 SGHTA and CDR2 FQGTGA come from the germline V gene. This CDR3 is 16 amino acids long.

This clonotype showed up many times. The chain joins TRBV24-1 to TRBJ2-7; D possibly corresponds to TRBD2 (6 bases). The length of the CDR3 is 13 residues. CDR1 is KGHDR, CDR2 SFDVKD, per germline. V shed 6 bases and J shed 6 bases, with 14 bases lying between them. As DNA, the CDR3 is TGTGCCACCAGTTTAACGGGAGCTGGCGAGCAGTACTTC. It yields the protein CATSLTGAGEQYF.

This clonotype was recorded many times. The chain employs TRBV5-6 and TRBJ2-2; possible D gene TRBD2, 5 bases. Germline V CDR1 and CDR2: SGHDT, YYEEEE. The CDR3 contains 14 residues. With 6 bases removed from V and 0 bases from J, the gap between germline ends came to 9 bases. Written as DNA, the CDR3 is TGTGCCAGCAAGGTCGGGGCGAACACCGGGGAGCTGTTTTTT. Protein sequence: CASKVGANTGELFF.

Concerning this clonotype: This may arise from a read error, as a much more abundant clone is one base away. The chain carries TRBV6-2 or TRBV6-3 and TRBJ2-1, with TRBD2 identical over 11 bases. V was pared by 2 bases and J by 0 bases, with 9 bases of the junction left unmatched. This CDR3 is built from 19 residues. Germline CDR1 is MNHEY and CDR2 is SVGEGT. Here the CDR3 DNA reads TGTGCCAGCAGTTACGGGGGTAGCGGGAGGGCGGCCTCCTACAATGAGCAGTTCTTC. Translated, it gives CASSYGGSGRAASYNEQFF.

This sequence joins TRBV28 and TRBJ1-6, with TRBD1 as a possible D gene (5 bases). Trimming removed 5 bases from V and 10 bases from J, with 15 bases in between. In germline, CDR1 is MDHEN, CDR2 SYDVKM. CDR3 length equals 14 residues. CDR3 protein: CASSPPRGGSPLHF. The DNA of the CDR3 is TGTGCCAGCAGTCCCCCGAGGGGTGGCTCACCCCTCCACTTT.

To note about this clonotype: A far larger clone is just one base off, so this is likely a read error. CDR3 protein: CSARQGNRRYEQFF. In DNA form, the CDR3 reads TGCAGTGCTAGGCAGGGAAACCGTCGCTACGAGCAGTTCTTC. The V and J genes are TRBV20-1 and TRBJ2-1, with D tentatively TRBD1 (5 bases). V gave up 3 bases and J gave up 10 bases, with 19 bases separating them. Looked up from germline, CDR1 is DFQATT and CDR2 is SNEGSKA (reference sequence). This CDR3 is 14 amino acids long.

This clonotype was detected ten times or more. The chain employs TRBV28 and TRBJ2-5; TRBD2 aligns across 7 bases. CDR1 and CDR2 from the germline V gene are MDHEN and SYDVKM. This CDR3 has 15 amino acids. Trimming at V came to 2 bases and at J to 2 bases, leaving 5 bases not matched to a gene. The CDR3 DNA reads as TGTGCCAGCAGTTTAGGGGGGGTTACACAAGAGACCCAGTACTTC. It yields the protein CASSLGGVTQETQYF. Looking up the rest from reference TRBV28 and TRBJ2-5 gives the full variable domain: DVKVTQSSRYLVKRTGEKVFLECVQDMDHENMFWYRQDPGLGLRLIYFSYDVKMKEKGDIPEGYSVSREKKERFSLILESASTNQTSMYLCASSLGGVTQETQYFGPGTRLLVL.

This clonotype was picked up many times. This chain connects TRBV20-1 to TRBJ2-7, with 9 bases fitting TRBD1. V lost 6 bases to trimming and J lost 3 bases; unmatched junction nucleotides: 12. The length of the CDR3 is 15 residues. The germline CDR1 and CDR2 sequences are DFQATT and SNEGSKA (reference sequence). In nucleotides, the CDR3 is TGCAGTGCGGGACCTCTGGACAGGGGTTTCTACGAGCAGTACTTC. It codes for CSAGPLDRGFYEQYF.

Ten or more counts support this clonotype. The J gene is TRBJ2-1, the V gene TRBV11-3, with 9 bases aligning to TRBD2. Looked up from germline, CDR1 is SGHNT and CDR2 is YENEEA. Trimming cost V 6 bases and J 8 bases; bases outside gene matches: 14. The CDR3 contains 16 residues. The CDR3 spells CASRSPGLALMDEQFF. In DNA, the CDR3 is TGTGCCAGCAGATCCCCGGGACTAGCATTAATGGATGAGCAGTTCTTC.

This clonotype was detected many times. J is TRBJ1-6 and V is TRBV30, with D unresolved. Trimming took 1 base from V and 9 from J, leaving 7 bases between them. Looked up from germline, CDR1 is GTSNPN and CDR2 is SVGIG (reference sequence). The CDR3 sequence is 12 residues long. The CDR3 nucleotides read TGTGCCTGGAGTGGGCGGGTTTCACCCCTCCACTTT. Its protein product is CAWSGRVSPLHF. The entire variable domain, with the rest obtained from reference TRBV30 and TRBJ1-6, is as follows: SQTIHQWPATLVQPVGSPLSLECTVEGTSNPNLYWYRQAAGRGLQLLFYSVGIGQISSEVPQNLSASRPQDRQFILSSKKLLLSDSGFYLCAWSGRVSPLHFGNGTRLTVT.

This clonotype has a count of ten or more. The chain combines TRBV11-3 with TRBJ2-5, with D perhaps matching TRBD1 (6 bases). This CDR3 region has 14 residues. The germline V gene has CDR1 SGHNT and CDR2 YENEEA. V was trimmed by 1 base and J by 4 bases, leaving 10 bases between them. CDR3 DNA sequence: TGTGCCAGCAGCTTAGTCGGCAGGGGAGAGACCCAGTACTTC. Amino acid sequence: CASSLVGRGETQYF. The entire variable domain, with the rest obtained from reference TRBV11-3 and TRBJ2-5, is as follows: EAGVVQSPRYKIIEKKQPVAFWCNPISGHNTLYWYLQNLGQGPELLIRYENEEAVDDSQLPKDRFSAERLKGVDSTLKIQPAELGDSAVYLCASSLVGRGETQYFGPGTRLLVL.

Many counts were recorded for this clonotype. The CDR3 bases are TGTGCCAGCTCATGGGGACAGGGGGCTACGGCCGAGCAGTACTTC. Translating it yields CASSWGQGATAEQYF. V gene TRBV18 combines with J gene TRBJ2-7; 12 nucleotides line up with TRBD1. This CDR3 spans 15 amino acids. The germline V gene encodes CDR1 KGHSH and CDR2 LQKENI. After removal of 5 bases from V and 6 bases from J, the junction contained 8 bases not matched to a gene.

This clonotype was seen repeatedly, ten times or more. CDR3 residues: CASSPVAVPYYEQFF. For the CDR3, the DNA is TGTGCCAGCAGCCCTGTAGCGGTTCCTTACTACGAGCAGTTCTTC. The chain combines TRBV7-2 with TRBJ2-1, with D tentatively TRBD2 (6 bases). CDR1 is SGHTA and CDR2 is FQGNSA in the germline V gene. This CDR3 has 15 amino acids. Trimming removed 5 bases from V and 10 bases from J, with 21 bases in between.

This clonotype has a count of ten or more. One end of the junction is discordant with germline, which a read error may explain. The V and J genes are TRBV5-1 and TRBJ1-1, with D uncertain. Germline V lookup: CDR1 SGHRS, CDR2 YFSETQ. This CDR3 is built from 14 residues. CDR3 in DNA: TGTGCCAGCAGCTTGGCCATAGTGAACACTGAAGCTTTCTTT. Translation gives CASSLAIVNTEAFF.

This clonotype has just one count. A read error is possible here, since a much larger clone lies one base away. The DNA is omitted, as the CDR3 cannot be located on it reliably, and the CDR3 follows TCRdb's listing. V usage is TRBV29-1 and J usage is TRBJ1-2; the D call in the table, TRBD1, was not verified against the DNA. The germline gives CDR1 SQVTM, CDR2 ANQGSEA. The CDR3 comprises 13 residues, both ends counted. This CDR3 is CSVGAGPLYGCTF.